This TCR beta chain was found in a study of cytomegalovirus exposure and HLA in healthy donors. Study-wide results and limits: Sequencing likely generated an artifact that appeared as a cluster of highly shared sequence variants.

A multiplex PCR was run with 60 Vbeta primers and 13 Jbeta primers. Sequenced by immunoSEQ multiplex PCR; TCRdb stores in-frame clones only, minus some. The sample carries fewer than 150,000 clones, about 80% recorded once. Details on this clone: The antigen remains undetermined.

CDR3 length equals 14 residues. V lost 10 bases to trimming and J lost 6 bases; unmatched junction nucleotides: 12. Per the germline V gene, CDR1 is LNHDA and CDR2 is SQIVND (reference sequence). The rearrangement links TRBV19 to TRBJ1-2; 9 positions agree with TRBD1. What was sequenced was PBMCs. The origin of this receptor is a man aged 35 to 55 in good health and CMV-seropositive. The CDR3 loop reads CATFNRGRLDGYTF. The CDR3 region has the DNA TGTGCCACCTTTAACAGGGGGCGCTTGGATGGCTACACCTTC.